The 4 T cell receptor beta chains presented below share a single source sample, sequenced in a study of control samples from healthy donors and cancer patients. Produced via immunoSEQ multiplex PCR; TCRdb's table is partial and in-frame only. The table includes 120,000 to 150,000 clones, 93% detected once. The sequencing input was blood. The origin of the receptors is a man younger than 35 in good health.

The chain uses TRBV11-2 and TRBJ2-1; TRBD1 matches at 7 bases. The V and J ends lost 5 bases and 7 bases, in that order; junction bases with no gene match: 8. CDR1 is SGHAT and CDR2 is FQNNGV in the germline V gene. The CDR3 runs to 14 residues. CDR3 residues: CASSPSSGQNEQFF. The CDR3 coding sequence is TGTGCCAGCAGCCCCTCCTCGGGACAGAATGAGCAGTTCTTC.

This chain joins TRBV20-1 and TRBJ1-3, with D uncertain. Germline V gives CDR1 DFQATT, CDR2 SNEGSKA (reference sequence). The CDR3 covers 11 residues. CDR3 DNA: TGCTCCGCCGAAGGAAGGGACACCATATATTTT. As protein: CSAEGRDTIYF.

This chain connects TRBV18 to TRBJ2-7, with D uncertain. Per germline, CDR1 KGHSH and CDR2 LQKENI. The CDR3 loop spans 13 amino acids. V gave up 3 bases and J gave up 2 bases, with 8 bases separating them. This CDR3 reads CASSPKETYEQYF. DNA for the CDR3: TGTGCCAGCTCACCGAAGGAAACCTACGAGCAGTACTTC.

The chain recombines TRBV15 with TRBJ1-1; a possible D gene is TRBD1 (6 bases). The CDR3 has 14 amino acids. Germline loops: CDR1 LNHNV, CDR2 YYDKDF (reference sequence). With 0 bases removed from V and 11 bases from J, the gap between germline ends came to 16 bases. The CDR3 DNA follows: TGTGCCACCAGCAGAGATCGCGGGGGCAAGGGCGCTTTCTTT. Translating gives CATSRDRGGKGAFF.